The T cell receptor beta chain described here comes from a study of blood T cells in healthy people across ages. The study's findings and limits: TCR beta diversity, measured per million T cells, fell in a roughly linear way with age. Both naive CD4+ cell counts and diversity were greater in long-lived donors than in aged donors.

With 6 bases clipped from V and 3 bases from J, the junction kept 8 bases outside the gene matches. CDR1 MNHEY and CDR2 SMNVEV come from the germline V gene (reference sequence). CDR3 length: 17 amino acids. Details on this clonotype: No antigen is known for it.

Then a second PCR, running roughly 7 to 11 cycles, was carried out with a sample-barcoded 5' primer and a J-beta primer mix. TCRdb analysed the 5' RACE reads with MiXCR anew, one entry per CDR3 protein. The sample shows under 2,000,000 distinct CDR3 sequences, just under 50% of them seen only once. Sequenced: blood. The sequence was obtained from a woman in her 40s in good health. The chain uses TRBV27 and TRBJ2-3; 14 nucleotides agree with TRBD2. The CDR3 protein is CASRRLAGGLGTDTQYF. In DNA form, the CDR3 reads TGTGCCAGCAGAAGACTAGCGGGGGGGCTGGGGACAGATACGCAGTATTTT.